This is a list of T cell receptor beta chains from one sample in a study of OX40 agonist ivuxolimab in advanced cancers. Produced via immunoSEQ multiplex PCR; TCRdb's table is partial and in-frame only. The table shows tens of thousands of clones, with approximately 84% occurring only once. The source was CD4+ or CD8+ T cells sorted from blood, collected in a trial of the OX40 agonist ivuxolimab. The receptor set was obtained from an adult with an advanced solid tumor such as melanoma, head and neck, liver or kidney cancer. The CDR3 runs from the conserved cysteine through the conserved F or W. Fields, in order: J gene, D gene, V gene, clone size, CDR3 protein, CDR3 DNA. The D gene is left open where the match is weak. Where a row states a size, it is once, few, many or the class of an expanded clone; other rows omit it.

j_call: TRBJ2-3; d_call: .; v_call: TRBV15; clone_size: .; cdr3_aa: CATSRDFTTDTQYF; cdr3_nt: TGTGCCACCAGCAGGGACTTCACCACAGATACGCAGTATTTT
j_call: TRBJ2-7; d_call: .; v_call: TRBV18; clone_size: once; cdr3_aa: CASRGAEDYEQYF; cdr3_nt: TGTGCCAGCCGGGGTGCGGAGGACTACGAGCAGTACTTC
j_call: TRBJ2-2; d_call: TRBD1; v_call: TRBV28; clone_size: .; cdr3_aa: CASSLRQGGAGELFF; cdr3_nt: TGTGCCAGCAGTTTAAGACAGGGGGGGGCCGGGGAGCTGTTTTTT
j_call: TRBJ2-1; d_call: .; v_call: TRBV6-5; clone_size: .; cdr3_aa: CASSYSVGGNEQFF; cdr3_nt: TGTGCCAGCAGTTACTCTGTCGGGGGCAATGAGCAGTTCTTC
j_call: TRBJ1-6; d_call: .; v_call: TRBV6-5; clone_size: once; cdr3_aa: CASSPTEDNSALHF; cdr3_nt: TGTGCCAGCAGCCCGACAGAAGATAATTCAGCCCTCCACTTT
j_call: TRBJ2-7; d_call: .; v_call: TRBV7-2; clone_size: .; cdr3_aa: CASSLGRGYEQYF; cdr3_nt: TGTGCCAGCAGCTTGGGTCGGGGGTACGAGCAGTACTTC
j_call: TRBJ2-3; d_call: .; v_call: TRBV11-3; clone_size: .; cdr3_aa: CASSLYPTDTQYF; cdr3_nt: TGTGCCAGCAGCTTATACCCCACAGATACGCAGTATTTT
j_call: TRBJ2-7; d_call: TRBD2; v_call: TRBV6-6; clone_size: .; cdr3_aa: CASNPTSGRTHEQYF; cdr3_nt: TGTGCCAGCAACCCGACTAGCGGGAGAACCCACGAGCAGTACTTC
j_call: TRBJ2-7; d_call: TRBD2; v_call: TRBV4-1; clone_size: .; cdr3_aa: CASSPSGTSGRAPYEQYF; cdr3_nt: TGCGCCAGCAGCCCATCCGGGACTAGCGGGAGGGCCCCCTACGAGCAGTACTTC
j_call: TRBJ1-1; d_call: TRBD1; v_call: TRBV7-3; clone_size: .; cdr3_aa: CASSPGQGEAFF; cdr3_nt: TGTGCCAGCAGCCCGGGACAGGGTGAAGCTTTCTTT
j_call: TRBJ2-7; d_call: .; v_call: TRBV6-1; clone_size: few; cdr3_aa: CASSVGTTHYEQYF; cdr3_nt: TGTGCCAGCAGTGTTGGCACCACCCACTACGAGCAGTACTTC
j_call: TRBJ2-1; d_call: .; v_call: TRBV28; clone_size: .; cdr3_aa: CASSFGGSGEGNEQFF; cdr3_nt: TGTGCCAGCAGTTTCGGGGGCAGCGGGGAGGGGAATGAGCAGTTCTTC
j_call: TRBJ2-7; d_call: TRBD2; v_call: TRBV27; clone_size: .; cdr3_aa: CASSFLWGLAYEQYF; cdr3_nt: TGTGCCAGCTCGTTTCTATGGGGACTAGCCTACGAGCAGTACTTC
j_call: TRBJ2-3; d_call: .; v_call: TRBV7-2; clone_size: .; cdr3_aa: CASSLDSSTDTQYF; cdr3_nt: TGTGCCAGCAGCTTGGACTCTAGCACAGATACGCAGTATTTT
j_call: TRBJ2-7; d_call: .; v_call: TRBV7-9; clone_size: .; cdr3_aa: CASSFSSNLEHYEQYF; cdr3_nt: TGTGCCAGCAGCTTTAGTTCAAACTTAGAACACTACGAGCAGTACTTC
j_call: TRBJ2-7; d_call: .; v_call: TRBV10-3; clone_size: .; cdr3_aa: CAISESGGGGTYEQYF; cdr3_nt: TGTGCCATCAGTGAGTCTGGGGGCGGGGGCACCTACGAGCAGTACTTC
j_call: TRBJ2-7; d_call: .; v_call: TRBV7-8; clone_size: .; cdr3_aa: CASSSSFLGDEQYF; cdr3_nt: TGTGCCAGCAGCTCGTCTTTTCTCGGCGACGAGCAGTACTTC
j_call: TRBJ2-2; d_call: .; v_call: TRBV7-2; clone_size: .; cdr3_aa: CASSPEQARELFF; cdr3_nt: TGTGCCAGCAGCCCCGAACAGGCTCGGGAGCTGTTTTTT
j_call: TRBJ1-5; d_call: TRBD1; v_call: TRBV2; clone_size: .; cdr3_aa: CASSEGTGVSNQPQHF; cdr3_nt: TGTGCCAGCAGTGAGGGGACAGGTGTTAGCAATCAGCCCCAGCATTTT
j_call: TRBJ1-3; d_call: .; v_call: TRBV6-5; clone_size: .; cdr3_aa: CASSYNRVPPGNTIYF; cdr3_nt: TGTGCCAGCAGTTATAACAGGGTCCCTCCTGGAAACACCATATATTTT
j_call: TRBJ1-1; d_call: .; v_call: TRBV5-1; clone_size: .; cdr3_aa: CASSFRDTEAFF; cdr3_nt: TGCGCCAGCAGCTTCCGGGACACTGAAGCTTTCTTT
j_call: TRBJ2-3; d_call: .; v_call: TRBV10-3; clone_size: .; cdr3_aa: CAISESEADTQYF; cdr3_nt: TGTGCCATCAGTGAGTCGGAAGCAGATACGCAGTATTTT
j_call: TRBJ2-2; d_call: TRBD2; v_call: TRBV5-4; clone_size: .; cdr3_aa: CASSLVGRERDGVNTGELFF; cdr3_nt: TGTGCCAGCAGCTTGGTTGGGAGGGAGCGGGACGGGGTCAACACCGGGGAGCTGTTTTTT
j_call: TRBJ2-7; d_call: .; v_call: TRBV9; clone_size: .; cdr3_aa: CASSVGLAGREQYF; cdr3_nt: TGTGCCAGCAGCGTAGGGTTAGCAGGTCGCGAGCAGTACTTC
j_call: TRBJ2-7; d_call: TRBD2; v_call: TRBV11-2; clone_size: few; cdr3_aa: CASSGLAGASAYEQYF; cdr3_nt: TGTGCCAGCTCGGGACTAGCGGGAGCCTCGGCCTACGAGCAGTACTTC
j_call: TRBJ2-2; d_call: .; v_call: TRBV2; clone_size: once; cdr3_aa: CASRDDRVRASGSLNTGELFF; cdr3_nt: TGTGCCAGCAGGGACGACAGGGTACGGGCTAGCGGGTCCTTAAACACCGGGGAGCTGTTTTTT
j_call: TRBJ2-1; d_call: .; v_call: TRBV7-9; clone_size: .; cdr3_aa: CASSLRTSSYNEQFF; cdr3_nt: TGTGCCAGCAGCTTAAGGACGAGCTCCTACAATGAGCAGTTCTTC
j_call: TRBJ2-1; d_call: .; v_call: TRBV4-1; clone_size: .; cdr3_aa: CASSQGVDEQFF; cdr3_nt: TGCGCCAGCAGCCAAGGGGTTGATGAGCAGTTCTTC
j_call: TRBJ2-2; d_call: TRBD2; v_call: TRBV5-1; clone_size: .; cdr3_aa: CASSPRREPFTGELFF; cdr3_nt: TGCGCCAGCAGCCCCAGGCGGGAGCCATTCACCGGGGAGCTGTTTTTT
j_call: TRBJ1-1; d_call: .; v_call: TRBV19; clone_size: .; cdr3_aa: CASSWRVEPSMNTEAFF; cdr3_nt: TGTGCCAGTAGTTGGAGGGTGGAGCCCAGTATGAACACTGAAGCTTTCTTT
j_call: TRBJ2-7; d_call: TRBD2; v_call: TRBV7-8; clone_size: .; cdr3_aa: CASSLTSGAYEQYF; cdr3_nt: TGTGCCAGCAGCTTAACTAGCGGGGCCTACGAGCAGTACTTC
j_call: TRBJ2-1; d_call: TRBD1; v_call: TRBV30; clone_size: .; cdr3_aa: CAGGLVRQGADEQFF; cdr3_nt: TGTGCCGGCGGCCTAGTGCGACAGGGGGCAGATGAGCAGTTCTTC
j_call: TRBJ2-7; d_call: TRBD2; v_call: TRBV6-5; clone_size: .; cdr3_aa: CASSPGTNYEQYF; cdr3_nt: TGTGCCAGCAGCCCCGGGACTAACTACGAGCAGTACTTC
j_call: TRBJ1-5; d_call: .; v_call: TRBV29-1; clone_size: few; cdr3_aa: CSVGEDVKGNQPQHF; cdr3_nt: TGCAGCGTTGGAGAGGACGTGAAGGGGAATCAGCCCCAGCATTTT
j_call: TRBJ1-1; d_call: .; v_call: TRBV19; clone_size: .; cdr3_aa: CASSMDMNTEAFF; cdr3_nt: TGTGCCAGTAGTATGGACATGAACACTGAAGCTTTCTTT
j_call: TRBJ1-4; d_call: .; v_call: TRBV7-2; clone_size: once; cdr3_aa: CASRQGGGKLFF; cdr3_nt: TGTGCCAGCAGACAAGGGGGGGGAAAACTGTTTTTT
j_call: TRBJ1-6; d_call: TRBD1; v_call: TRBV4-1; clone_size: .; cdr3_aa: CASSQVWTGGNSPLHF; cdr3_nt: TGCGCCAGCAGCCAAGTGTGGACAGGGGGTAATTCACCCCTCCACTTT
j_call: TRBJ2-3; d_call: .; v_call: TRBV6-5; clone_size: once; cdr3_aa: CASSRGPGEDTQYF; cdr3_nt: TGTGCCAGCAGTCGAGGGCCCGGAGAAGATACGCAGTATTTT
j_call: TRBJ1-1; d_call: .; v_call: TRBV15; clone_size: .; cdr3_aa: CATSRALYTEAFF; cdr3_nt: TGTGCCACCAGCAGAGCCCTGTACACTGAAGCTTTCTTT
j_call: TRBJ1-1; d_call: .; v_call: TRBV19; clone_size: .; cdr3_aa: CASSLALGQGTTEAFF; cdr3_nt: TGTGCCAGTAGTCTTGCTTTGGGGCAGGGTACGACTGAAGCTTTCTTT
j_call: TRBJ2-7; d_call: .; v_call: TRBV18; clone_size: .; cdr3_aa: CASSPGHRASGGEQYF; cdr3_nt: TGTGCCAGCTCACCGGGTCACAGGGCCTCCGGGGGAGAGCAGTACTTC
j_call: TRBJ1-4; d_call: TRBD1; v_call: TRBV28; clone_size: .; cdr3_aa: CASKGQTLPGEKLFF; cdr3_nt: TGTGCCAGCAAGGGACAGACCCTTCCGGGGGAAAAACTGTTTTTT
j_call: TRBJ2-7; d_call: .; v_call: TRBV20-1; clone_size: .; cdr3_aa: CSAGGAYEQYF; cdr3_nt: TGCAGTGCAGGAGGGGCTTACGAGCAGTACTTC